Listed here are 24 T cell receptor beta chains from one sample, sequenced in a study of spatial heterogeneity in lung cancer. TCRdb processed the 5' RACE reads anew with MiXCR; each CDR3 protein has one entry. The sample has roughly 7,000 distinct CDR3 sequences; approximately 6.8% are singletons. As to time point: sample taken at primary tumor resection. TCRs were sequenced from unsorted whole RNA of tumor, nontumor lung or PBMC. The sequences come from PBMCs, collected at surgery. Source of these receptors: a male donor with early-stage non-small cell lung cancer.

As regards this clonotype: This beta chain represents an off-target read in a library built for alpha chains; its size is of limited meaning. The CDR3 loop is CASSPRGPSSDSNQPQHF. The CDR3 DNA sequence: TGTGCCAGCTCACCTCGGGGACCATCCTCCGATAGCAATCAGCCCCAGCATTTT. The V gene is TRBV18, the J gene TRBJ1-5, with D maybe TRBD1 (5 bases). In germline, CDR1 is KGHSH, CDR2 LQKENI. With 3 bases removed from V and 0 bases from J, the gap between germline ends came to 18 bases. The CDR3 loop spans 18 amino acids.

This clonotype appeared a few times. It may be a read error: a sequence one base away is much more abundant. The library was prepared for alpha chains; this beta chain is a stray read, so its frequency means little. The rearrangement links TRBV28 to TRBJ2-1; TRBD1 matches 10 bases. This CDR3 comprises 15 residues. Germline loops: CDR1 MDHEN, CDR2 SYDVKM. The CDR3 region has the DNA TGTGCCAACAGTGGGACAGGGGTTATCTACAATGAGCAGTTCTTC. Its translation is CANSGTGVIYNEQFF. The variable domain in full, completed from reference TRBV28 and TRBJ2-1, reads DVKVTQSSRYLVKRTGEKVFLECVQDMDHENMFWYRQDPGLGLRLIYFSYDVKMKEKGDIPEGYSVSREKKERFSLILESASTNQTSMYLCANSGTGVIYNEQFFGPGTRLTVL.

The table lists this clonotype with many counts. A library made for alpha chains picked up this beta chain off target, so its size means little. In DNA, the CDR3 is TGTGCCACCAGTGAGTCACAGGGACACCAAAACTATGGCTACACCTTC. Amino acid sequence: CATSESQGHQNYGYTF. The chain carries TRBV24-1 and TRBJ1-2, with TRBD1 as a possible D gene (6 bases). The germline CDR1 and CDR2 sequences are KGHDR and SFDVKD. This CDR3 spans 16 amino acids. The V end was cut by 4 bases, the J end by 2 bases, with 16 bases between.

The sample holds a few counts of this clonotype. In a library made to pick up alpha chains, this beta chain is a stray read with a size that means little. The V and J genes are TRBV28 and TRBJ2-5; 7 bases match TRBD1. Trimming took 2 bases from V and 4 from J; bases not matched to a gene: 10. From germline, CDR1 is MDHEN and CDR2 SYDVKM. This CDR3 has 16 amino acids. The CDR3 region has the DNA TGTGCCAGCAGTTTAGGGGACAGTGCCGGCAGAGAGACCCAGTACTTC. As protein: CASSLGDSAGRETQYF.

Many counts were recorded for this clonotype. Little can be read into the size of this beta chain, an off-target read in a library designed for alpha chains. J is TRBJ2-3 and V is TRBV29-1; 8 bases are a match to TRBD1. From germline, CDR1 is SQVTM and CDR2 ANQGSEA. V dropped 6 bases and J dropped 4; count of bases not matched to a gene: 3. CDR3 length equals 12 residues. The CDR3 is CSVQQGADTQYF. CDR3 DNA sequence: TGCAGCGTCCAACAGGGGGCAGATACGCAGTATTTT.

This clonotype was detected many times. A library prepared for alpha chains yielded this beta chain as an off-target read; its size is of little meaning. The rearrangement joins TRBV6-5 to TRBJ2-1; D is unresolved. In germline, CDR1 is MNHEY, CDR2 SVGAGI. The V gene lost 0 bases and the J gene lost 5 bases, with 8 bases spanning the gap. The CDR3 covers 14 residues. The CDR3 is CASSYSAGNNEQFF. CDR3 nucleotides: TGTGCCAGCAGTTACTCGGCCGGCAACAATGAGCAGTTCTTC.

This clonotype was seen many times. This beta chain is an off-target read within a library intended for alpha chains, so its frequency means little. The chain carries TRBV21-1 and TRBJ2-5. TRBV21-1 is termed a pseudogene. CDR3 length equals 16 residues. The CDR3 DNA follows: TGTGCCAGCAGCAAAGTCAGTTCGTCAGCCCAAGAGACCCAGTACTTC. Its translation: CASSKVSSSAQETQYF.

This clonotype was observed many times. This beta chain represents an off-target read in a library built for alpha chains; its size is of limited meaning. The V call is TRBV11-2, the J call TRBJ1-4; 9 bases fit TRBD1. Germline V gene sequence: CDR1 SGHAT, CDR2 FQNNGV. Trimming removed 5 bases from V and 8 bases from J; junction bases left unmatched: 6. This CDR3 region has 14 residues. This CDR3 is CASSRDRAGEKLFF. For the CDR3, the DNA is TGTGCCAGCAGCCGGGACAGGGCAGGAGAAAAACTGTTTTTT.

Ten or more counts support this clonotype. With the library built for alpha chains, this beta chain is off target and its frequency is not meaningful. CDR3 sequence reads: CSARPRTGYTGELFF. The CDR3 DNA follows: TGCAGTGCTCGTCCGAGGACAGGGTACACCGGGGAGCTGTTTTTT. The chain recombines TRBV20-1 with TRBJ2-2; the match to TRBD1 covers 8 bases. CDR1 and CDR2 from the germline V gene are DFQATT and SNEGSKA (reference sequence). This CDR3 comprises 15 residues. The V segment lost 5 bases and the J segment 3 bases; nucleotides outside the gene matches: 8.

Comment on this clonotype: With the library built for alpha chains, this beta chain is off target and its frequency is not meaningful. This chain uses TRBV6-6 with TRBJ2-7, with D uncertain. This CDR3 is 12 amino acids long. CDR1 is MNHNY, CDR2 SVGAGI, per germline (reference sequence). V lost 6 bases and J 2 bases, leaving 8 bases between the germline ends. The CDR3 here is CASRNSPYEQYF. The DNA for the CDR3 is TGTGCCAGCAGAAACTCCCCCTACGAGCAGTACTTC.

Details on this clonotype: This beta chain slipped into a library made for alpha chains as a stray read, so its size is not meaningful. This sequence joins TRBV7-2 and TRBJ2-3; D not resolved. The germline gives CDR1 SGHTA, CDR2 FQGNSA. The V gene lost 5 bases and the J gene lost 1 base, with 7 bases spanning the gap. The CDR3 runs 13 residues. The CDR3 protein is CASSASGTDTQYF. The CDR3 nucleotides read TGTGCCAGCAGCGCCTCCGGCACAGATACGCAGTATTTT.

This clonotype appeared many times. With the library built for alpha chains, this beta chain is off target and its frequency is not meaningful. The chain is built from TRBV19 and TRBJ2-4; no firm D call. V was shortened by 7 bases and J by 0 bases, with 22 bases between the two germline ends. The CDR3 runs to 18 residues. Germline-derived CDR1 and CDR2 are LNHDA and SQIVND (reference sequence). The CDR3 reads CASNKGLQNQLAKNIQYF. In DNA form, the CDR3 reads TGTGCCAGTAACAAAGGGTTGCAGAACCAACTAGCCAAAAACATTCAGTACTTC.

This clonotype occurred many times. This beta chain is off target for a library built for alpha chains, so its abundance means little. J is TRBJ1-2 and V is TRBV19, with 10 bases matching TRBD1. This CDR3 is 15 amino acids long. Germline V gene sequence: CDR1 LNHDA, CDR2 SQIVND (reference sequence). Trimming at V came to 4 bases and at J to 4 bases, leaving 6 bases not matched to a gene. CDR3 sequence: CASSTDRQGAYGYTF. The CDR3 DNA reads as TGTGCCAGTAGTACCGACCGACAGGGGGCCTATGGCTACACCTTC.

This clonotype was observed many times. This beta chain represents an off-target read in a library built for alpha chains; its size is of limited meaning. J is TRBJ2-3 and V is TRBV4-1; D might be TRBD1 or TRBD2, each matching 6 bases. V was trimmed by 0 bases and J by 0 bases, leaving 13 bases between them. Per the germline V gene, CDR1 is MGHRA and CDR2 is YSYEKL. CDR3 size: 17 residues. The CDR3 DNA sequence: TGCGCCAGCAGCCAAGATGGGGGGACACATAGCACAGATACGCAGTATTTT. Translation gives CASSQDGGTHSTDTQYF.

As concerns this clonotype: Since the library was made to target alpha chains, this beta chain is a stray read and its abundance is not meaningful. The chain couples TRBV6-5 to TRBJ1-5; D remains ambiguous. CDR3 size: 13 residues. From germline, CDR1 is MNHEY and CDR2 SVGAGI. Trimming removed 0 bases at V and 7 bases at J, with 7 bases between. In nucleotides, the CDR3 is TGTGCCAGCAGTTACTCCGAGGAGCAGCCCCAGCATTTT. It translates to CASSYSEEQPQHF.

By share of the sample, this clonotype is medium-sized. The library was designed around alpha chains, so this beta chain is a stray read whose abundance carries little weight. V and J are TRBV29-1 and TRBJ2-7, with 7 bases fitting TRBD2. The germline CDR1 and CDR2 sequences are SQVTM and ANQGSEA. CDR3 length: 13 residues. Trimming at V came to 6 bases and at J to 2 bases, leaving 7 bases not matched to a gene. CDR3 bases: TGCAGCGTCCGGACCAGCGGGACCTACGAGCAGTACGTC. It is translated as CSVRTSGTYEQYV.

This clonotype was recorded at least ten times. This beta chain is an off-target read within a library intended for alpha chains, so its frequency means little. The gene calls are TRBV5-1 and TRBJ2-2, with D possibly TRBD1 on 7 matching bases. Germline values: CDR1 SGHRS, CDR2 YFSETQ. The germline V and J ends were trimmed by 2 bases and 0 bases, with 11 bases remaining between them. CDR3 length: 16 amino acids. CDR3 region: CASSLGGGSNTGELFF. CDR3 bases: TGCGCCAGCAGCTTAGGAGGGGGCTCGAACACCGGGGAGCTGTTTTTT.

The table lists this clonotype with a few counts. This beta chain slipped into a library made for alpha chains as a stray read, so its size is not meaningful. The chain has TRBV7-3 and TRBJ1-2; D gene ambiguous. Trimming cost V 5 bases and J 13 bases, with 17 bases left between them. Germline CDR1 is SGHTA and CDR2 is FQGTGA. There are 12 residues in the CDR3. The CDR3 bases are TGTGCCAGCAGCGACCGGGCCTTGAACCCCACCTTC. Encoded protein: CASSDRALNPTF.

This clonotype was detected a few times. This beta chain represents an off-target read in a library built for alpha chains; its size is of limited meaning. This rearrangement joins TRBV6-6 to TRBJ1-5, with 7 bases aligning to TRBD1. The J segment lost 3 bases and the V segment lost 5 bases, leaving 4 bases of the junction unmatched. CDR1 is MNHNY, CDR2 SVGAGI, per germline (reference sequence). This CDR3 is 14 amino acids long. CDR3 nucleotides: TGTGCCAGCAGTCTTGGACAGGTCAATCAGCCCCAGCATTTT. Residues: CASSLGQVNQPQHF.

This clonotype was detected many times. This beta chain is a stray sequence in a library constructed for alpha chains; its clone size is not meaningful. The V call is TRBV20-1, the J call TRBJ2-7; 14 bases line up with TRBD2. Germline assignment: CDR1 DFQATT and CDR2 SNEGSKA (reference sequence). J gave up 1 base and V 6 bases, and 5 bases lay outside the gene matches. The CDR3 runs 15 residues. In DNA form, the CDR3 reads TGCAGTGCCCGGGGACTAGCGGGAGATTCCTACGAGCAGTACTTC. Translated, it gives CSARGLAGDSYEQYF.

This clonotype has ten or more counts. With the library built for alpha chains, this beta chain is off target and its frequency is not meaningful. The rearrangement joins TRBV18 to TRBJ2-5; the D call may be TRBD1 or TRBD2 (5 bases each). The CDR3 runs to 17 residues. Germline CDR1 and CDR2: KGHSH and LQKENI. Trimming pared 2 bases from V and 0 bases from J, leaving 16 bases between. The CDR3 DNA reads as TGTGCCAGCTCACCAATTTTGGGGGACCTTTACCAAGAGACCCAGTACTTC. Its protein product is CASSPILGDLYQETQYF.

This clonotype was observed many times. As an off-target read in a library built for alpha chains, this beta chain has a frequency of little significance. This chain connects TRBV29-1 to TRBJ2-7, with D hard to call. The germline V gene has CDR1 SQVTM and CDR2 ANQGSEA. This CDR3 contains 13 residues. The ends were cut back, 4 bases at V and 7 bases at J, with 17 bases in the middle. As DNA, the CDR3 is TGCAGCGTTGCCCTAAACAGCCCAAAGGAGCAGTACTTC. It encodes CSVALNSPKEQYF.

The table lists this clonotype with many counts. This beta chain is a stray read from a library made for alpha chains; its abundance is not meaningful. This chain joins TRBV27 and TRBJ2-1; unclear D gene. The germline CDR1 and CDR2 sequences are MNHEY and SMNVEV (reference sequence). Trimming left V 3 bases short and J 1 base short, with 4 bases between. This CDR3 is built from 13 residues. The CDR3 loop reads CASSFGSYNEQFF. The CDR3 DNA reads as TGTGCCAGCAGTTTCGGGTCCTACAATGAGCAGTTCTTC.

A word on this clonotype: For a library built for alpha chains, this beta chain is a stray read; little rests on its size. V gene TRBV6-5 combines with J gene TRBJ2-7; tentatively, D is TRBD2 (6 bases). This CDR3 spans 16 amino acids. V was clipped by 4 bases and J by 3 bases, with 19 bases between them. Germline V gene data show CDR1 as MNHEY and CDR2 as SVGAGI. The chain's CDR3 is CASSSSYGRLDYEQYF. The CDR3 DNA reads as TGTGCCAGCAGTTCAAGCTATGGGAGGCTTGACTACGAGCAGTACTTC.